These 12 T cell receptor beta chains share one sample of origin, sequenced in a study of T cell responses to AZD1222 COVID-19 vaccine. The method was immunoSEQ multiplex PCR; TCRdb's version includes in-frame clones alone and lacks a portion of them. The sample lists over 75,000 clones; roughly nine tenths were seen once. This specimen consisted of peripheral blood, obtained on day 0 of AZD1222 vaccination. The receptors shown here come from an adult in good health.

The V call is TRBV5-1, the J call TRBJ1-1; 11 bases line up with TRBD1. The CDR3 has 23 residues. Looked up from germline, CDR1 is SGHRS and CDR2 is YFSETQ. Trimming cost V 4 bases and J 0 bases; bases outside gene matches: 26. As DNA, the CDR3 is TGCGCCAGCAGCACCGGGACAGGGGGGTTTGGGACCTCGCGACCCGGATTGAACACTGAAGCTTTCTTT. It specifies CASSTGTGGFGTSRPGLNTEAFF.

The chain recombines TRBV6-5 with TRBJ1-5; possibly TRBD1 for D (6 bases). The V gene lost 6 bases and the J gene lost 6 bases, with 15 bases spanning the gap. CDR1 is MNHEY, CDR2 SVGAGI, per germline. This CDR3 comprises 14 residues. The CDR3 reads CASRVRGAGQPQHF. CDR3 nucleotides: TGTGCCAGCAGAGTGCGGGGGGCAGGTCAGCCCCAGCATTTT.

The V and J genes are TRBV10-1 and TRBJ1-1, with D unclear. The germline V gene encodes CDR1 WNHNN and CDR2 SYGVQD (reference sequence). The CDR3 loop spans 13 amino acids. V was cut by 4 bases and J by 2 bases, with 8 bases left in between. The CDR3 bases are TGCGCCAGCAGTGTCGGCCCAAACACTGAAGCTTTCTTT. Residues: CASSVGPNTEAFF.

The rearrangement links TRBV18 to TRBJ2-2; 8 bases fit TRBD2. Germline lookup yields CDR1 KGHSH and CDR2 LQKENI. The CDR3 covers 15 residues. V lost 6 bases and J lost 4; bases outside the gene matches: 7. CDR3 region: CASSGAGVVTGELFF. The DNA of the CDR3 is TGTGCCAGCTCTGGAGCGGGGGTTGTCACCGGGGAGCTGTTTTTT.

For the CDR3, the DNA is TGTGCCAGCAACAGGGGGGGTCAGAGCTCCTACAATGAGCAGTTCTTC. This gives the protein CASNRGGQSSYNEQFF. The J gene is TRBJ2-1, the V gene TRBV5-4, with D perhaps TRBD1 (8 bases). Per germline, CDR1 SGHNT and CDR2 YYREEE (reference sequence). CDR3 length: 16 residues. Deletions cut 6 bases from V and 0 bases from J, with 16 bases between. The variable domain in full, completed from reference TRBV5-4 and TRBJ2-1, reads ETGVTQSPTHLIKTRGQQVTLRCSSQSGHNTVSWYQQALGQGPQFIFQYYREEENGRGNFPPRFSGLQFPNYSSELNVNALELDDSALYLCASNRGGQSSYNEQFFGPGTRLTVL.

This chain joins TRBV5-5 and TRBJ2-7; D is tentatively TRBD1 or TRBD2 (5 bases each). Germline V lookup: CDR1 SGHKS, CDR2 YYEKEE (reference sequence). The CDR3 covers 14 residues. Trimming removed 4 bases from V and 9 bases from J, with 20 bases in between. The CDR3 coding sequence is TGTGCCAGCAGCCGGGACGCAAACTACGTCGGGCAGTACTTC. Encoded protein: CASSRDANYVGQYF.

The chain recombines TRBV2 with TRBJ1-1; D ambiguous. From germline, CDR1 is SNHLY and CDR2 FYNNEI. With 8 bases removed from V and 4 bases from J, the gap between germline ends came to 14 bases. The CDR3 length is 13 residues. CDR3 nucleotide sequence: TGTGCCAGCTTAGAAGGGTGGAGCACTGAAGCTTTCTTT. Protein product: CASLEGWSTEAFF. The full variable domain, with the rest looked up from reference TRBV2 and TRBJ1-1, is EPEVTQTPSHQVTQMGQEVILRCVPISNHLYFYWYRQILGQKVEFLVSFYNNEISEKSEIFDDQFSVERPDGSNFTLKIRSTKLEDSAMYFCASLEGWSTEAFFGQGTRLTVV.

The J gene is TRBJ1-1, the V gene TRBV30; TRBD1 is a possible D gene (6 bases). The CDR3 runs 12 residues. CDR1 is GTSNPN and CDR2 is SVGIG in the germline V gene (reference sequence). Trimming took 6 bases from V and 4 from J, leaving 12 bases between them. The CDR3 reads CACNREATEAFF. In DNA, the CDR3 is TGTGCCTGCAACAGGGAGGCCACTGAAGCTTTCTTT.

Remarks on this clone: A read error may produce the germline difference seen at one junction end. The V call is TRBV5-5, the J call TRBJ2-1; the D is unclear. CDR1 is SGHKS and CDR2 is YYEKEE in the germline V gene (reference sequence). The CDR3 spans 14 residues. The CDR3 loop is CASSYTPSDNEQFF. In nucleotides, the CDR3 is TGTGCCAGCAGCTATACTCCCTCCGACAATGAGCAGTTCTTC.

V is TRBV28 and J is TRBJ1-1; no clear D. The CDR3 is 12 amino acids. V lost 10 bases, J lost 0 bases, and 9 bases lay in between. CDR1 is MDHEN and CDR2 is SYDVKM in the germline V gene. CDR3 DNA: TGTGCCATAGGATTCATGAACACTGAAGCTTTCTTT. This sequence encodes CAIGFMNTEAFF.

The rearrangement uses TRBV18 and TRBJ1-5; possible D gene TRBD1, 6 bases. The CDR3 is 13 residues long. V was shortened by 6 bases and J by 3 bases, with 9 bases between the two germline ends. Germline lookup yields CDR1 KGHSH and CDR2 LQKENI. In nucleotides, the CDR3 is TGTGCCAGCTCCAGGGGTAACAATCAGCCCCAGCATTTT. Translation gives CASSRGNNQPQHF. Drawing the rest from reference TRBV18 and TRBJ1-5, the complete variable domain is NAGVMQNPRHLVRRRGQEARLRCSPMKGHSHVYWYRQLPEEGLKFMVYLQKENIIDESGMPKERFSAEFPKEGPSILRIQQVVRGDSAAYFCASSRGNNQPQHFGDGTRLSIL.

V gene TRBV19 combines with J gene TRBJ1-3; possible D gene TRBD1, 5 bases. Germline CDR1 LNHDA, CDR2 SQIVND (reference sequence). Trimming removed 10 bases at V and 1 base at J, with 14 bases between. CDR3 length equals 14 residues. The chain's CDR3 is CAISAGGSGNTIYF. The CDR3, as DNA: TGTGCCATTTCCGCGGGGGGATCTGGAAACACCATATATTTT.